This T cell receptor beta chain stems from a study of T cells in women clearing cervical HPV infection. The CDR3 loop spans 13 amino acids. In germline, CDR1 is LNHDA, CDR2 SQIVND (reference sequence). V dropped 3 bases and J dropped 10; count of bases not matched to a gene: 3. With respect to this clone: The sequenced fragment ends 3 residues before the CDR3 boundary, so the rest is inferred from the germline J gene.

Some clones are missing from TCRdb's copy, which holds only in-frame ones; the method was immunoSEQ multiplex PCR. In all, the sample yields 31,000 or so clones. This chain links TRBV19 with TRBJ1-4, with 9 nucleotides matching TRBD1. Sequenced input: blood buffy coat. The sequence was obtained from a woman aged 18 to 69 with a cervical HPV16 infection that either progressed to CIN3+ or cleared (not recorded which). The chain's CDR3 is CASSMDRGRKLFF. The sequenced CDR3 bases are TGTGCCAGTAGTATGGACAGGGGCCGAAAA.